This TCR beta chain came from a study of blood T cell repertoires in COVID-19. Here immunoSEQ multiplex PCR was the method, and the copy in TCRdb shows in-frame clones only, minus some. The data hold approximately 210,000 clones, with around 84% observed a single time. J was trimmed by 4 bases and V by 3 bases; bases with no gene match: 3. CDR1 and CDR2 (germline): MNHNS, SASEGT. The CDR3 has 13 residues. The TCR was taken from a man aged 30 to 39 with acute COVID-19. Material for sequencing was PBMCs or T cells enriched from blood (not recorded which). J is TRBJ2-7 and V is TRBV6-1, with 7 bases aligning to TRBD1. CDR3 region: CASSDRQGYEQYF. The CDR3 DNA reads TGTGCCAGCAGTGATAGACAGGGTTACGAGCAGTACTTC.